The 15 T cell receptor beta chains given below trace back to one sample, sequenced in a study of blood T cell repertoires in COVID-19. TCRdb's table, derived via immunoSEQ multiplex PCR, lists solely in-frame clones and lacks some. The sample yields over 130,000 clones, just under 90% seen once. Source material: peripheral blood. The receptors were gathered from a woman aged 80 or over with acute or convalescent COVID-19.

V gene TRBV6-5 combines with J gene TRBJ1-5, with 8 bases fitting TRBD1. The CDR3 runs 15 residues. The V gene's germline CDR1 is MNHEY and CDR2 SVGAGI. V shed 5 bases and J 7 bases; nucleotides not matched to a gene: 10. The CDR3 is CASSLRGLQGQPQHF. In DNA, the CDR3 is TGTGCCAGCAGTCTCAGGGGGCTCCAAGGACAGCCCCAGCATTTT.

The sample holds one count of this clone. J is TRBJ1-1 and V is TRBV5-1; the match to TRBD1 covers 10 bases. J was trimmed by 1 base and V by 0 bases; bases with no gene match: 0. CDR3 length: 15 amino acids. CDR1 and CDR2 from the germline V gene are SGHRS and YFSETQ. Here the CDR3 DNA reads TGCGCCAGCAGCTTGGGGGACAGGGGGAACACTGAAGCTTTCTTT. Translating it yields CASSLGDRGNTEAFF.

The chain has TRBV10-2 and TRBJ2-3; a possible D gene is TRBD1 (6 bases). In germline, CDR1 is WSHSY, CDR2 SAAADI. The V end lost 7 bases, the J end lost 2 bases, and 10 bases lay between the germline ends. The CDR3 spans 13 residues. CDR3 loop: CASKWTDTDTQYF. The CDR3 nucleotides read TGCGCCAGCAAATGGACAGACACAGATACGCAGTATTTT.

V and J are TRBV5-1 and TRBJ2-7, with a possible D match to TRBD2 (5 bases). This CDR3 contains 14 residues. Trimming shortened V by 0 bases and J by 1 base, and 8 bases separated the two germline ends. Germline V CDR1 and CDR2: SGHRS, YFSETQ. The CDR3 DNA follows: TGCGCCAGCAGCTTGGATCCGGGATCCTACGAGCAGTACTTC. As protein: CASSLDPGSYEQYF. The variable domain in full, with the rest retrieved from reference TRBV5-1 and TRBJ2-7, is KAGVTQTPRYLIKTRGQQVTLSCSPISGHRSVSWYQQTPGQGLQFLFEYFSETQRNKGNFPGRFSGRQFSNSRSEMNVSTLELGDSALYLCASSLDPGSYEQYFGPGTRLTVT.

This chain connects TRBV29-1 to TRBJ2-5, with D tentatively TRBD1 (5 bases). V was clipped by 4 bases and J by 4 bases, with 13 bases between them. Germline lookup yields CDR1 SQVTM and CDR2 ANQGSEA. The CDR3 is 13 amino acids. The CDR3 reads CSVVRAVRETQYF. Written as DNA, the CDR3 is TGCAGCGTTGTCAGGGCTGTCAGAGAGACCCAGTACTTC. Combining the CDR3 with reference TRBV29-1 and TRBJ2-5 gives the whole variable domain SAVISQKPSRDICQRGTSLTIQCQVDSQVTMMFWYRQQPGQSLTLIATANQGSEATYESGFVIDKFPISRPNLTFSTLTVSNMSPEDSSIYLCSVVRAVRETQYFGPGTRLLVL.

This clone showed up just once. This chain links TRBV6-6 with TRBJ2-5, with 12 bases matching TRBD2. Germline V gene data show CDR1 as MNHNY and CDR2 as SVGAGI (reference sequence). The V and J ends lost 5 bases and 2 bases, in that order; junction bases with no gene match: 6. The CDR3 is made up of 16 amino acids. CDR3 nucleotides: TGTGCCAGCAGTCCTCGGACTAGCGGGGAACAAGAGACCCAGTACTTC. This encodes CASSPRTSGEQETQYF.

The chain carries TRBV10-2 and TRBJ2-7; TRBD2 matches at 11 bases. The CDR3 totals 13 residues. The V gene's germline CDR1 is WSHSY and CDR2 SAAADI. V lost 11 bases and J lost 4; bases outside the gene matches: 7. The CDR3 nucleotides read TGCGCCGCCTCTAGCGGGGGGACTTACGAGCAGTACTTC. Its translation: CAASSGGTYEQYF.

The rearrangement links TRBV25-1 to TRBJ1-4, with 10 bases that match TRBD1. After removal of 7 bases from V and 7 bases from J, the junction contained 6 bases not matched to a gene. Looked up from germline, CDR1 is MGHDK and CDR2 is SYGVNS. The CDR3 is 14 amino acids. The CDR3 DNA sequence: TGTGCCAGCACCCAGACAGGGGGCTTTGAAAAACTGTTTTTT. Its protein product is CASTQTGGFEKLFF.

This clone was counted a single time. V usage is TRBV6-5 and J usage is TRBJ2-1, with 7 bases lining up with TRBD1. This CDR3 is built from 16 residues. V lost 0 bases to trimming and J lost 3 bases; unmatched junction nucleotides: 5. CDR1 and CDR2 from the germline V gene are MNHEY and SVGAGI. The CDR3 DNA reads as TGTGCCAGCAGTTACTCTTTCGGGACAGACTACAATGAGCAGTTCTTC. Amino acid sequence: CASSYSFGTDYNEQFF.

This clone was detected only once. J is TRBJ1-2 and V is TRBV5-1, with D unclear. The ends were cut back, 4 bases at V and 5 bases at J, with 24 bases in the middle. The CDR3 has 17 amino acids. Per the germline V gene, CDR1 is SGHRS and CDR2 is YFSETQ. The CDR3 spells CASSRGPMAGGGYGYTF. The DNA for the CDR3 is TGCGCCAGCAGCCGAGGACCGATGGCTGGCGGAGGGTATGGCTACACCTTC.

The chain joins TRBV7-2 to TRBJ1-2, with TRBD1 matching 10 bases. Germline V gene lookup returns CDR1 SGHTA and CDR2 FQGNSA. The CDR3 length is 14 residues. Trimming cost V 6 bases and J 8 bases; bases outside gene matches: 9. This CDR3 is CASSSKGTGAGYTF. For the CDR3, the DNA is TGTGCCAGCAGTTCCAAGGGGACAGGGGCGGGCTACACCTTC.

The chain carries TRBV5-4 and TRBJ1-1; D unclear. The CDR3 runs 15 residues. Germline loops: CDR1 SGHNT, CDR2 YYREEE (reference sequence). The V gene lost 0 bases and the J gene lost 6 bases, with 15 bases spanning the gap. The CDR3 region has the DNA TGTGCCAGCAGCTTGGCCAACGGCTTGAGGGCTGAAGCTTTCTTT. Amino acid sequence: CASSLANGLRAEAFF.

In its sample, this clone was seen once. The chain carries TRBV10-3 and TRBJ1-2, with 9 bases fitting TRBD1. The CDR3 is 15 amino acids. The germline V gene encodes CDR1 ENHRY and CDR2 SYGVKD. Trimming took 7 bases from V and 7 from J; bases not matched to a gene: 13. Here the CDR3 reads CAIKGQGGMTRGYTF. The CDR3 coding sequence is TGTGCCATCAAGGGACAGGGTGGGATGACGCGTGGCTACACCTTC.

V usage is TRBV19 and J usage is TRBJ2-3; no clear D gene. The CDR3 extends over 13 amino acids. The V and J ends lost 3 bases and 2 bases respectively, with 6 bases between them. The germline gives CDR1 LNHDA, CDR2 SQIVND (reference sequence). CDR3 protein: CASSIEVTDTQYF. The CDR3 region has the DNA TGTGCCAGTAGTATTGAGGTCACAGATACGCAGTATTTT.

The rearrangement links TRBV19 to TRBJ1-6, with 9 bases identical to TRBD1. The CDR3 extends over 15 amino acids. Unmatched junction bases numbered 5, after V lost 4 bases and J lost 7 bases. Germline V gives CDR1 LNHDA, CDR2 SQIVND (reference sequence). In nucleotides, the CDR3 is TGTGCCAGTAGTACTATAGGACAGGGGAATTCACCCCTCCACTTT. It encodes CASSTIGQGNSPLHF.